This TCR beta chain was recorded in a study of CD8+CD57+ T cells in acquired aplastic anemia. Findings of the study overall: Patients shared approximately 30 CD8+ CDR3 sequences with controls.

Patients picked for sequencing had shown CD8+CD57+ cell expansion detected by flow cytometry. No therapy was given to patients before blood sampling. CDR3 size: 16 residues. Germline V CDR1 and CDR2: SGHRS, YFSETQ. V shed 0 bases, J shed 2 bases, and the junction held 5 bases outside the gene matches. This clonotype was detected ten times or more. Its antigen is unidentified. Genomic DNA was employed as the template in profiling TCR beta VDJ and CDR3. Each CDR3 protein is one row after TCRdb ran MiXCR on the reads. This sample has more than 95,000 distinct CDR3 sequences, with over 30% found just once. V and J are TRBV5-1 and TRBJ2-7, with 10 bases identical to TRBD1. Sequencing was performed on sorted CD4+, CD8+, or CD8+CD57+ T cells (not recorded which) from PBMCs. The source is a human donor with aplastic anemia. The CDR3 nucleotides read TGCGCCAGCAGCTTGGAGGGACAGGGGCAAACCTACGAGCAGTACTTC. Translation gives CASSLEGQGQTYEQYF.